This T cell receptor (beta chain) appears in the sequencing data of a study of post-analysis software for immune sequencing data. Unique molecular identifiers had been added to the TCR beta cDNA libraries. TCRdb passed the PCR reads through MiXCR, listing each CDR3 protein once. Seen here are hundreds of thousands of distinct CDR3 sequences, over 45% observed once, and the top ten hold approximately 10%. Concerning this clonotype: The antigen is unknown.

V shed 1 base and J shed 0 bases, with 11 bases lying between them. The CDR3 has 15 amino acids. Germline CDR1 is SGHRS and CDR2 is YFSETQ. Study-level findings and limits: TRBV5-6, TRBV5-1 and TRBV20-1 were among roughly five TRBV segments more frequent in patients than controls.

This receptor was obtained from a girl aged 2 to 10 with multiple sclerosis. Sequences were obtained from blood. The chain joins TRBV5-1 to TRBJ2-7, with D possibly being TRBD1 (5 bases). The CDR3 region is CASSLYKGPSYEQYF. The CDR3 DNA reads TGCGCCAGCAGCTTGTATAAGGGGCCCTCCTACGAGCAGTACTTC.